The 18 T cell receptor beta chains in this list originate from one sample, sequenced in a study of blood T cell repertoires in COVID-19. Clones were sequenced by immunoSEQ multiplex PCR, and TCRdb holds only the in-frame ones, with some missing. The table shows tens of thousands of clones, with approximately 91% occurring only once. Sample: peripheral blood. The source is a human donor in a cohort sampled during active COVID-19. The donor label of this sample is uncertain.

This chain connects TRBV14 to TRBJ2-4; a weak D match, TRBD1 (6 bases). CDR1 is SGHDN and CDR2 is FVKESK in the germline V gene. V was cut by 0 bases and J by 3 bases, with 15 bases left in between. This CDR3 has 17 residues. The CDR3 reads CASSQDLLSGVKNIQYF. As DNA, the CDR3 is TGTGCCAGCAGCCAAGATCTCCTGTCAGGGGTCAAAAACATTCAGTACTTC.

A few counts support this clone. V is TRBV10-3 and J is TRBJ2-5, with a weak D call TRBD2 (5 bases). V shed 7 bases and J shed 5 bases, with 14 bases lying between them. This CDR3 region has 13 residues. Germline V CDR1 and CDR2: ENHRY, SYGVKD. CDR3 coding DNA: TGTGCCATCATGGAGAGGCCGGGGGAGACCCAGTACTTC. Translation: CAIMERPGETQYF.

V is TRBV19 and J is TRBJ1-6; TRBD1 matches 8 bases. This CDR3 spans 18 amino acids. The trim removed 5 bases at V and 0 bases at J, leaving 9 bases unmatched. Germline lookup yields CDR1 LNHDA and CDR2 SQIVND (reference sequence). In nucleotides, the CDR3 is TGTGCCAGTAGTCTGTCTCGGACAGGGAGCTCCTATAATTCACCCCTCCACTTT. Protein sequence: CASSLSRTGSSYNSPLHF. Full variable domain (rest looked up from reference TRBV19 and TRBJ1-6): DGGITQSPKYLFRKEGQNVTLSCEQNLNHDAMYWYRQDPGQGLRLIYYSQIVNDFQKGDIAEGYSVSREKKESFPLTVTSAQKNPTAFYLCASSLSRTGSSYNSPLHFGNGTRLTVT.

V and J are TRBV19 and TRBJ2-1; possibly TRBD2 for D (5 bases). Trimming stripped 7 bases from V and 5 bases from J, with 6 bases between. Germline V gives CDR1 LNHDA, CDR2 SQIVND (reference sequence). CDR3 length: 11 amino acids. The CDR3: CASTGNNEQFF. CDR3 in DNA: TGTGCCAGTACCGGGAACAATGAGCAGTTCTTC.

This chain uses TRBV5-1 with TRBJ2-2, with 10 bases lining up with TRBD2. The germline CDR1 and CDR2 sequences are SGHRS and YFSETQ. This CDR3 spans 14 amino acids. Germline trimming cut 5 bases from V and 4 bases from J; bases unmatched to any gene: 2. In DNA, the CDR3 is TGCGCCAGCAGGTCTAGCGGGAGCACCGGGGAGCTGTTTTTT. It is translated as CASRSSGSTGELFF.

This chain connects TRBV6-6 to TRBJ1-5, with a weak D call TRBD1 (5 bases). This CDR3 is built from 13 residues. Germline values: CDR1 MNHNY, CDR2 SVGAGI (reference sequence). V was pared by 4 bases and J by 7 bases, with 11 bases between. CDR3 DNA: TGTGCCAGCAGTTTAACTGGGGGGCAGCCCCAGCATTTT. The encoded protein is CASSLTGGQPQHF.

V is TRBV14 and J is TRBJ1-5; weak D call: TRBD1 (5 bases). This CDR3 is 15 amino acids long. The V gene's germline CDR1 is SGHDN and CDR2 FVKESK. Trimming pared 4 bases from V and 5 bases from J, leaving 15 bases between. DNA of the CDR3: TGTGCCAGCAGCCCCACGCGGGCGGGACATCAGCCCCAGCATTTT. The encoded protein is CASSPTRAGHQPQHF.

The chain is built from TRBV5-1 and TRBJ2-1; possibly TRBD2 for D (6 bases). This CDR3 has 15 amino acids. CDR1 is SGHRS, CDR2 YFSETQ, per germline. V dropped 0 bases and J dropped 1 base, with 8 bases sitting between them. The CDR3 loop reads CASSLGAGSYNEQFF. DNA of the CDR3: TGCGCCAGCAGCTTGGGGGCGGGATCCTACAATGAGCAGTTCTTC.

As to this clone: Compared with germline, one end of the junction differs, possibly owing to a read error. J is TRBJ1-6 and V is TRBV3-1 (or the pseudogene TRBV3-2), with a weak D call TRBD1 (5 bases). This CDR3 comprises 14 residues. Germline V gene sequence: CDR1 LGHDT, CDR2 YNNKEL (reference sequence). The CDR3 region is CASSQAGIGSPLHF. CDR3 nucleotides: TGTGCCAGCAGTCAAGCAGGGATCGGTTCACCCCTCCACTTT.

The gene calls are TRBV7-9 and TRBJ1-1, with unresolved D. The V end was cut by 1 base, the J end by 6 bases, with 6 bases between. Germline CDR1 is SEHNR and CDR2 is FQNEAQ (reference sequence). The CDR3 is 12 residues long. The CDR3 protein is CASSLVGPEAFF. The CDR3 DNA sequence: TGTGCCAGCAGCTTAGTGGGCCCTGAAGCTTTCTTT.

The chain employs TRBV2 and TRBJ2-3, with 7 positions matching TRBD2. Trimming at V came to 7 bases and at J to 4 bases, leaving 5 bases not matched to a gene. This CDR3 has 13 amino acids. CDR1 is SNHLY, CDR2 FYNNEI, per germline. Written as DNA, the CDR3 is TGTGCCAGCATGCGGGAGTCCGCAGATACGCAGTATTTT. Residues: CASMRESADTQYF. Full variable domain (remainder filled in from reference TRBV2 and TRBJ2-3): EPEVTQTPSHQVTQMGQEVILRCVPISNHLYFYWYRQILGQKVEFLVSFYNNEISEKSEIFDDQFSVERPDGSNFTLKIRSTKLEDSAMYFCASMRESADTQYFGPGTRLTVL.

The chain employs TRBV7-2 and TRBJ1-5; TRBD1 matches 7 bases. Germline CDR1 SGHTA, CDR2 FQGNSA. The CDR3 totals 15 residues. The V segment lost 5 bases and the J segment 0 bases; nucleotides outside the gene matches: 4. Written as DNA, the CDR3 is TGTGCCAGCAGCAAACAGGGGACTAGCAATCAGCCCCAGCATTTT. It yields the protein CASSKQGTSNQPQHF.

V gene TRBV11-2 combines with J gene TRBJ2-7, with D perhaps TRBD1 (6 bases). The CDR3 extends over 14 amino acids. The germline V and J ends were trimmed by 6 bases and 6 bases, with 18 bases remaining between them. From germline, CDR1 is SGHAT and CDR2 FQNNGV. CDR3 residues: CASRGARGGSEQYF. CDR3 nucleotide sequence: TGTGCCAGCAGGGGTGCTAGAGGGGGAAGCGAGCAGTACTTC.

The rearrangement uses TRBV3-1 (or the pseudogene TRBV3-2) and TRBJ1-1; 11 nucleotides line up with TRBD1. Germline V lookup: CDR1 LGHDT, CDR2 YNNKEL (reference sequence). The CDR3 extends over 14 amino acids. With V trimmed by 4 bases and J by 10 bases, 8 bases remained unmatched. The CDR3, as DNA: TGTGCCAGCAGCCCGAGGGACAGGGGGATCGGAGCTTTCTTT. It encodes CASSPRDRGIGAFF.

CDR3 sequence: CASSYDWNSNQPQHF. CDR3 in DNA: TGTGCCAGCAGTTATGACTGGAATAGCAATCAGCCCCAGCATTTT. The chain carries TRBV6-6 and TRBJ1-5, with D hard to call. Germline V gene sequence: CDR1 MNHNY, CDR2 SVGAGI (reference sequence). The CDR3 totals 15 residues. Trimming left V 3 bases short and J 0 bases short, with 9 bases between.

The V gene is TRBV18, the J gene TRBJ1-2; 7 bases align to TRBD1. V was clipped by 5 bases and J by 4 bases; unmatched bases: 4. The CDR3 runs to 13 residues. Germline CDR1 reads KGHSH; CDR2 reads LQKENI. The CDR3 bases are TGTGCCAGCTCAGCTGACAGGGTCTATGGCTACACCTTC. Amino acid sequence: CASSADRVYGYTF. The complete variable domain, with remaining parts taken from reference TRBV18 and TRBJ1-2, reads NAGVMQNPRHLVRRRGQEARLRCSPMKGHSHVYWYRQLPEEGLKFMVYLQKENIIDESGMPKERFSAEFPKEGPSILRIQQVVRGDSAAYFCASSADRVYGYTFGSGTRLTVV.

This clone was counted between two and nine times. The CDR3 reads CSASGGLAGRTGRNEQFF. The CDR3 nucleotides are TGCAGTGCTAGTGGGGGACTAGCGGGACGTACAGGTCGCAATGAGCAGTTCTTC. The J gene is TRBJ2-1, the V gene TRBV20-1; TRBD2 aligns across 13 bases. Germline CDR1 DFQATT, CDR2 SNEGSKA (reference sequence). The length of the CDR3 is 18 residues. Losses at the gene ends were 3 bases for V and 6 bases for J; bases not matched to a gene: 14.

The rearrangement links TRBV27 to TRBJ2-3; D gene ambiguous. This CDR3 region has 16 residues. The V and J ends lost 3 bases and 2 bases respectively, with 15 bases between them. CDR1 is MNHEY, CDR2 SMNVEV, per germline (reference sequence). In DNA, the CDR3 is TGTGCCAGCAGTTTCTCCCCCGCGTCTAACACAGATACGCAGTATTTT. It is translated as CASSFSPASNTDTQYF.